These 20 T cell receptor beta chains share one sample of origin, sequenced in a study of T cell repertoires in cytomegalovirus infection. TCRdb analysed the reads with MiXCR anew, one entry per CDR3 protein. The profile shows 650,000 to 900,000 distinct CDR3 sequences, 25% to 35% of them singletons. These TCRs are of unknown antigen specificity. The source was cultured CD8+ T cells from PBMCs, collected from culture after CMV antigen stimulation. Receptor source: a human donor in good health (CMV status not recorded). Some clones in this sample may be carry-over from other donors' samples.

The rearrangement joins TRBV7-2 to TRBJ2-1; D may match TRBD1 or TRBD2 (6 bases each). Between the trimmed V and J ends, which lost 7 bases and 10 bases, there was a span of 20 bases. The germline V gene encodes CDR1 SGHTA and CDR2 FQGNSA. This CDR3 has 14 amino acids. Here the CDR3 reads CASTLEGGRREQFF. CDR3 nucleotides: TGTGCCAGCACCCTTGAGGGGGGCCGGCGAGAGCAGTTCTTC.

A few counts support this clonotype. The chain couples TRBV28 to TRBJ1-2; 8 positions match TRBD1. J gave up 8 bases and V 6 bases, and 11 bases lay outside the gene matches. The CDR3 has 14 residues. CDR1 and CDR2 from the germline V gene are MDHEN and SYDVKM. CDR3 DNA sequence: TGTGCCAGCAGCACCCCCGGACAGGGACACGGCTACACCTTC. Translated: CASSTPGQGHGYTF.

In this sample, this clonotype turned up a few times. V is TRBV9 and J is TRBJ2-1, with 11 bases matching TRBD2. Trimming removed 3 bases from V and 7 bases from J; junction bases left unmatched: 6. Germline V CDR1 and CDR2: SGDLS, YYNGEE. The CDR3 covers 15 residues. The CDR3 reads CASSAHSGGGNEQFF. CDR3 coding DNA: TGTGCCAGCAGCGCACATAGCGGGGGGGGTAATGAGCAGTTCTTC.

Written as DNA, the CDR3 is TGTGCCAGCAGCTATCTGACCGGGGAGGGACAGCCCCAGCATTTT. Residues: CASSYLTGEGQPQHF. The chain is built from TRBV4-2 and TRBJ1-5; D ambiguous. Germline V lookup: CDR1 LGHNA, CDR2 YNFKEQ. Trimming shortened V by 5 bases and J by 7 bases, and 18 bases separated the two germline ends. This CDR3 region has 15 residues.

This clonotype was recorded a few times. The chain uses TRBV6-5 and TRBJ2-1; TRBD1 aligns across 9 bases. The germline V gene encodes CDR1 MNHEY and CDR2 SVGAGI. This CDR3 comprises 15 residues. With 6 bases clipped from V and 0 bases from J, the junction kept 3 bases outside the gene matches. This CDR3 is CASSWDRDSYNEQFF. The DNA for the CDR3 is TGTGCCAGCAGCTGGGACAGGGACTCCTACAATGAGCAGTTCTTC.

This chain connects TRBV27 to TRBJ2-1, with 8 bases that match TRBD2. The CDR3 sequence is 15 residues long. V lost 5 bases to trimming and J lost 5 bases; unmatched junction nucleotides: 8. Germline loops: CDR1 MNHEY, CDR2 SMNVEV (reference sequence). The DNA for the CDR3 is TGTGCCAGCAGTCCGCAGCGGGGGCAAGACAATGAGCAGTTCTTC. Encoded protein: CASSPQRGQDNEQFF.

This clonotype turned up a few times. The CDR3 protein is CASSQERVASGNTIYF. As DNA, the CDR3 is TGCGCCAGCAGCCAAGAACGTGTAGCCTCTGGAAACACCATATATTTT. J is TRBJ1-3 and V is TRBV4-3; no clear D. Germline CDR1 is LGHNA and CDR2 is YSLEER. The CDR3 has 16 amino acids. The germline V and J ends were trimmed by 0 bases and 0 bases, with 9 bases remaining between them.

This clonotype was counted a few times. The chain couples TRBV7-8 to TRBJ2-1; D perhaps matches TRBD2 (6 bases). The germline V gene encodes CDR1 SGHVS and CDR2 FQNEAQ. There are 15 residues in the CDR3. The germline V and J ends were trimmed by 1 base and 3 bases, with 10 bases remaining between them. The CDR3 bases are TGTGCCAGCAGCTTAGGCGGGGCAATCTACAATGAGCAGTTCTTC. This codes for CASSLGGAIYNEQFF. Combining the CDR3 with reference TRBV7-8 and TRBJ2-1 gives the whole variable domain GAGVSQSPRYKVAKRGQDVALRCDPISGHVSLFWYQQALGQGPEFLTYFQNEAQLDKSGLPSDRFFAERPEGSVSTLKIQRTQQEDSAVYLCASSLGGAIYNEQFFGPGTRLTVL.

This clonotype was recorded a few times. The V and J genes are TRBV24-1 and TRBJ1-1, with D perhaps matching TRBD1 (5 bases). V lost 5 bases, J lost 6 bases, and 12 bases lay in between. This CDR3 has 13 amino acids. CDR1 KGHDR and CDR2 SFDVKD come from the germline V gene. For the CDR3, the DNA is TGTGCCACCAGTGCCCCGGGGCGTCCTGAAGCTTTCTTT. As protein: CATSAPGRPEAFF.

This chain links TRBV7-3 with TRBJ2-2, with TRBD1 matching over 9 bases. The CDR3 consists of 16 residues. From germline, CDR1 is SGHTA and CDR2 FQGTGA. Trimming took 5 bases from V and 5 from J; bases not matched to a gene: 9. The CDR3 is CASSPSGTGRTGELFF. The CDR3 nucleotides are TGTGCCAGCAGCCCTTCCGGGACAGGGCGTACCGGGGAGCTGTTTTTT.

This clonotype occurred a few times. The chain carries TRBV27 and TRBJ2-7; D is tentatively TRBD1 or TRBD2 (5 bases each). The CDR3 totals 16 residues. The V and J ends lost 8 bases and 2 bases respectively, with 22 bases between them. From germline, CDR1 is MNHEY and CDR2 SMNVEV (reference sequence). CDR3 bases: TGTGCCAGCTATTATCAACCAGGGAGTAGGGCCTACGAGCAGTACTTC. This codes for CASYYQPGSRAYEQYF.

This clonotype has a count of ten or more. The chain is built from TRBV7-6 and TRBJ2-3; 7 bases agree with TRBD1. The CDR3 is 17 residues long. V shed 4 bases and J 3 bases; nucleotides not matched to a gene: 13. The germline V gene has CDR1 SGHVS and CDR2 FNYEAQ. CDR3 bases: TGTGCCAGCAGCTCGGTGGCAGGGGGAAGTGTGACAGATACGCAGTATTTT. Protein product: CASSSVAGGSVTDTQYF.

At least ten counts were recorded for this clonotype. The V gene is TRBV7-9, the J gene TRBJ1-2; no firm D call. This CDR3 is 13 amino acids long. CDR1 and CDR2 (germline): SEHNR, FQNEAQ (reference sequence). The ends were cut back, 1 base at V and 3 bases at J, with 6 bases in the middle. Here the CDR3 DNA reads TGTGCCAGCAGCTTAGTCCCAGACTATGGCTACACCTTC. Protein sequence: CASSLVPDYGYTF.

The DNA for the CDR3 is TGTGCCAGCAGCTTAAAGGGAGGGAAAGAGACCCAGTACTTC. Translation: CASSLKGGKETQYF. V usage is TRBV7-9 and J usage is TRBJ2-5; 7 bases are shared with TRBD2. This CDR3 contains 14 residues. The germline V gene has CDR1 SEHNR and CDR2 FQNEAQ (reference sequence). Trimming at V came to 2 bases and at J to 3 bases, leaving 3 bases not matched to a gene.

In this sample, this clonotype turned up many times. CDR3 loop: CAGGASGNTIYF. As DNA, the CDR3 is TGTGCCGGGGGGGCCTCTGGAAACACCATATATTTT. This chain joins TRBV7-8 and TRBJ1-3; maybe TRBD1 (6 bases). V lost 11 bases to trimming and J lost 0 bases, with 8 bases between them. The germline gives CDR1 SGHVS, CDR2 FQNEAQ. CDR3 length equals 12 residues.

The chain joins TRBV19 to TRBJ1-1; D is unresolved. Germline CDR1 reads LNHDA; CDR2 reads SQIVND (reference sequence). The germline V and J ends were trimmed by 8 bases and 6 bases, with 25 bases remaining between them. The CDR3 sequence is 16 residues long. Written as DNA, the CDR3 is TGTGCCAGTCTCTCTCTGGAAAATGGTCAATTCGCTGAAGCTTTCTTT. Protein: CASLSLENGQFAEAFF.

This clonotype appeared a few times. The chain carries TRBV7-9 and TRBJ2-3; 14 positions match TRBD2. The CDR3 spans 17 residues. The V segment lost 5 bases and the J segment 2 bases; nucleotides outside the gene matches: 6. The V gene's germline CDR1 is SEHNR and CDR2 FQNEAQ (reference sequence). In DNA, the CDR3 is TGTGCCAGCAGCAGCTGGACTAGCGGGGGGCCCACAGATACGCAGTATTTT. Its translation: CASSSWTSGGPTDTQYF.

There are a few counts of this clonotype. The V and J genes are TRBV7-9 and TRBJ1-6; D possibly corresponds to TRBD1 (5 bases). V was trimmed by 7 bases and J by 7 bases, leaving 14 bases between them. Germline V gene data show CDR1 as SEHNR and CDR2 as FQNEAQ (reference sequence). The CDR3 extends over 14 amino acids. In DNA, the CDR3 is TGTGCCAGCAACCGGGGCCAGGCCAATTCACCCCTCCACTTT. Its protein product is CASNRGQANSPLHF. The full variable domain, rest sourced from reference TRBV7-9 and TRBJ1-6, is DTGVSQNPRHKITKRGQNVTFRCDPISEHNRLYWYRQTLGQGPEFLTYFQNEAQLEKSRLLSDRFSAERPKGSFSTLEIQRTEQGDSAMYLCASNRGQANSPLHFGNGTRLTVT.

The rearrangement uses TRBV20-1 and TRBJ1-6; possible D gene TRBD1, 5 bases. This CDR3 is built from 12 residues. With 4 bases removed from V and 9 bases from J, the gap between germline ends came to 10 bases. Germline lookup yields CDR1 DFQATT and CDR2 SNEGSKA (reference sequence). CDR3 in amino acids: CSAKGPTSPLHF. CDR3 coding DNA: TGCAGTGCTAAGGGGCCGACTTCACCCCTCCACTTT.

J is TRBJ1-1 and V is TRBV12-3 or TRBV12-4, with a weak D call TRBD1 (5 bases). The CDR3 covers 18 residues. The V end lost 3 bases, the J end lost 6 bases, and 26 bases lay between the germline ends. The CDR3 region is CASSFEFGGRMAKAEAFF. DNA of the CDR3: TGTGCCAGCAGTTTTGAATTCGGGGGACGGATGGCGAAGGCTGAAGCTTTCTTT.